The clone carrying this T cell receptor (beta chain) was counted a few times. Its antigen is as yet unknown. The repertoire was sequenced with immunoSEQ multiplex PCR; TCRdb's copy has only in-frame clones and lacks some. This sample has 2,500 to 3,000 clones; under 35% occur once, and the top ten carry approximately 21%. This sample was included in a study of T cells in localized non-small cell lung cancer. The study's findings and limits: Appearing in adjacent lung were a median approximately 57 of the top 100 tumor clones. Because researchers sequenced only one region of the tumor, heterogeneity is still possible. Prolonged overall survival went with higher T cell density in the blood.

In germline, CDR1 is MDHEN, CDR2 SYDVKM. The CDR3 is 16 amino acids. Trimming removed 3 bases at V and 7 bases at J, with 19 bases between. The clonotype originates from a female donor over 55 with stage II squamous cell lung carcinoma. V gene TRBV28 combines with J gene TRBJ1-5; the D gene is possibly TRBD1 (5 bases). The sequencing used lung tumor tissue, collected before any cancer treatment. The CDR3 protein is CASSFSSRGARQPQHF. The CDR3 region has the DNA TGTGCCAGCAGTTTCTCCTCGAGGGGCGCGAGACAGCCCCAGCATTTT.